These T cell receptor beta chains were read from a single sample in a study of blood T cell repertoires in COVID-19. TCRdb's table, derived via immunoSEQ multiplex PCR, lists solely in-frame clones and lacks some. The sample contains about 180,000 clones, approximately 86% of which appear only once. Material: peripheral blood. Source of these receptors: a man aged 50 to 59 with active or convalescent COVID-19. Both conserved end residues are part of each CDR3. The D gene is left open where the match is weak. Clone sizes are given selectively: once, few, many, or a class where the clone is expanded.

V gene: TRBV7-2
clone size: .
J gene: TRBJ1-2
CDR3 length: 13
D gene: TRBD1
CDR3 DNA: TGTGCCAGCAGCTTATCCACAGGGGTTGGGTACACCTTC
CDR3 protein: CASSLSTGVGYTF

V gene: TRBV11-1
clone size: .
J gene: TRBJ1-2
CDR3 length: 14
D gene: .
CDR3 DNA: TGTGCCAGCAGCTTAGACAGCACTAACTATGGCTACACCTTC
CDR3 protein: CASSLDSTNYGYTF

V gene: TRBV9
clone size: .
J gene: TRBJ1-3
CDR3 length: 17
D gene: .
CDR3 DNA: TGTGCCAGCAGCGTAGATACAGCCAATTCGGGGGAGTTCACCATATATTTT
CDR3 protein: CASSVDTANSGEFTIYF

V gene: TRBV7-3
clone size: .
J gene: TRBJ2-2
CDR3 length: 15
D gene: TRBD2
CDR3 DNA: TGTGCCAGCAGCCTCAGCGGGAGGGACACCGGGGAGCTGTTTTTT
CDR3 protein: CASSLSGRDTGELFF

V gene: TRBV6-5
clone size: .
J gene: TRBJ2-1
CDR3 length: 15
D gene: TRBD2
CDR3 DNA: TGTGCCAGCAGTTCCCCCCAGCGGGGATACAATGAGCAGTTCTTC
CDR3 protein: CASSSPQRGYNEQFF

V gene: TRBV5-1
clone size: .
J gene: TRBJ1-2
CDR3 length: 15
D gene: .
CDR3 DNA: TGCGCCAGCAGCTTGGCCACGCGTGGTCTAGGCGGCTACACCTTC
CDR3 protein: CASSLATRGLGGYTF

V gene: TRBV4-2
clone size: .
J gene: TRBJ2-5
CDR3 length: 17
D gene: TRBD2
CDR3 DNA: TGTGCCAGCAGCTTCCGTGGGACTATTAGAACGCAAGAGACCCAGTACTTC
CDR3 protein: CASSFRGTIRTQETQYF

V gene: TRBV12-3/TRBV12-4
clone size: .
J gene: TRBJ2-1
CDR3 length: 12
D gene: .
CDR3 DNA: TGTGCCAGCAGTTTAGGGGGGGATGAGCAGTTCTTC
CDR3 protein: CASSLGGDEQFF

V gene: TRBV21-1
clone size: .
J gene: TRBJ2-6
CDR3 length: 16
D gene: .
CDR3 DNA: TGTGCCAGCCCCGACAGTCTCAGCTCTGGGGCCAACGTCCTGACTTTC
CDR3 protein: CASPDSLSSGANVLTF

V gene: TRBV6-5
clone size: .
J gene: TRBJ2-1
CDR3 length: 16
D gene: TRBD2
CDR3 DNA: TGTGCCAGCAGTTACAAGGGGACTAGCATACCTTATGAGCAGTTCTTC
CDR3 protein: CASSYKGTSIPYEQFF

V gene: TRBV7-9
clone size: .
J gene: TRBJ2-1
CDR3 length: 16
D gene: TRBD2
CDR3 DNA: TGTGCCAGCAGCTCCGAGGGGACTAGCGGGGGGTATGAGCAGTTCTTC
CDR3 protein: CASSSEGTSGGYEQFF

V gene: TRBV20-1
clone size: once
J gene: TRBJ1-3
CDR3 length: 11
D gene: .
CDR3 DNA: TGCAGTGCTGAACGAGGAGACACCATATATTTT
CDR3 protein: CSAERGDTIYF

V gene: TRBV6-1
clone size: .
J gene: TRBJ2-1
CDR3 length: 15
D gene: .
CDR3 DNA: TGTGCCAGCAGTGAAGAGGATACAGGTGGGGATGAGCAGTTCTTC
CDR3 protein: CASSEEDTGGDEQFF

V gene: TRBV5-1
clone size: .
J gene: TRBJ2-3
CDR3 length: 15
D gene: .
CDR3 DNA: TGCGCCAGCAGCTTGGTGGCAGGGGGGCCAGATACGCAGTATTTT
CDR3 protein: CASSLVAGGPDTQYF

V gene: TRBV10-3
clone size: .
J gene: TRBJ1-1
CDR3 length: 17
D gene: TRBD1
CDR3 DNA: TGTGCCATCAGCAACCCAAACGGACAGGGGCCGAACACTGAAGCTTTCTTT
CDR3 protein: CAISNPNGQGPNTEAFF

V gene: TRBV7-9
clone size: few
J gene: TRBJ2-2
CDR3 length: 16
D gene: TRBD2
CDR3 DNA: TGTGCCAGCAGCTTAATGGGCGGGAGTATCACCGGGGAGCTGTTTTTT
CDR3 protein: CASSLMGGSITGELFF

V gene: TRBV6-2/TRBV6-3
clone size: .
J gene: TRBJ2-1
CDR3 length: 17
D gene: .
CDR3 DNA: TGTGCCAGCAGCCCCAATCCTAGCTCACCTACCTACAATGAGCAGTTCTTC
CDR3 protein: CASSPNPSSPTYNEQFF

V gene: TRBV10-3
clone size: .
J gene: TRBJ2-4
CDR3 length: 13
D gene: .
CDR3 DNA: TGTGCCACCACAGGGAACGCCAAAAACATTCAGTACTTC
CDR3 protein: CATTGNAKNIQYF

V gene: TRBV7-6
clone size: .
J gene: TRBJ1-1
CDR3 length: 13
D gene: .
CDR3 DNA: TGTGCCAGCAGCTTACAGGGGAGTGCTGAAGCTTTCTTT
CDR3 protein: CASSLQGSAEAFF

V gene: TRBV7-9
clone size: few
J gene: TRBJ1-3
CDR3 length: 13
D gene: .
CDR3 DNA: TGTGCCAGCAGCTCAATCCCAGGAAACACCATATATTTT
CDR3 protein: CASSSIPGNTIYF

V gene: TRBV18
clone size: .
J gene: TRBJ1-1
CDR3 length: 15
D gene: .
CDR3 DNA: TGTGCCAGCTCACCACCGAATCAGCGGTCCACTGAAGCTTTCTTT
CDR3 protein: CASSPPNQRSTEAFF

V gene: TRBV12-3/TRBV12-4
clone size: few
J gene: TRBJ1-2
CDR3 length: 12
D gene: TRBD1
CDR3 DNA: TGTGCCAGCAGGACAGGGGCCGGGGGCTACACCTTC
CDR3 protein: CASRTGAGGYTF

V gene: TRBV30
clone size: .
J gene: TRBJ2-5
CDR3 length: 17
D gene: .
CDR3 DNA: TGTGCCTGGAGGAGGGGGTCGACGGGAGGACTTCAAGAGACCCAGTACTTC
CDR3 protein: CAWRRGSTGGLQETQYF